This T cell receptor (beta chain) was sequenced during a study of cytomegalovirus exposure and HLA in healthy donors. Study-wide background: Unique TCRs numbering 75 million to 95 million, obtained from HLA-typed donors, made up an early data release. Notes on the study in general: Specificity for CMV antigens was confirmed in vitro for three of the CMV-associated chains. Most TCR sequences were seen very rarely across donors, but some public TCRs occurred in many.

A remark on this clone: Antigen unknown.

At sampling all donors were nominally healthy, likely with unrecorded immune exposures. PCR involved 60 Vbeta and 13 Jbeta primers. Assay: immunoSEQ multiplex PCR; the TCRdb copy retains only in-frame clones and omits some. Counted here are more than 95,000 clones, about four fifths occurring once; the ten biggest clones make up roughly 3.5%. CDR3 size: 15 residues. The germline CDR1 and CDR2 sequences are LGHNA and YSLEER. V was shortened by 2 bases and J by 3 bases, with 12 bases between the two germline ends. The sequence came from a woman aged 40-49 years in good health and CMV-seropositive. The source material was PBMCs. This chain connects TRBV4-3 to TRBJ2-3; the D gene is possibly TRBD2 (6 bases). CDR3 DNA sequence: TGCGCCAGCAGCCAACTTGGGGGAGGAACAGATACGCAGTATTTT. Translated: CASSQLGGGTDTQYF.